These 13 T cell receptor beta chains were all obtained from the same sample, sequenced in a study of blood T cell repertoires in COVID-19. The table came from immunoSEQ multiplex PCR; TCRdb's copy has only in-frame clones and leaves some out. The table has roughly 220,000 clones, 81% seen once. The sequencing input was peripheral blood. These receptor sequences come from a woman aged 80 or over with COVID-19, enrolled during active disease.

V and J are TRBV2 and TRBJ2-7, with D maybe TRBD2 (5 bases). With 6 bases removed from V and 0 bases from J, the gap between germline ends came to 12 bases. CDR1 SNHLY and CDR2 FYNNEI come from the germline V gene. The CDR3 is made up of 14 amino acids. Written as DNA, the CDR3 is TGTGCCAGCAGCCCCGGACTCCACTCCTACGAGCAGTACTTC. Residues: CASSPGLHSYEQYF.

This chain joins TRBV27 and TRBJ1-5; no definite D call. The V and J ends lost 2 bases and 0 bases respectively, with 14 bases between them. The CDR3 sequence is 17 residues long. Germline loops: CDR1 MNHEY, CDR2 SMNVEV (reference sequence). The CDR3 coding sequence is TGTGCCAGCAGTTTACGAGGCGGATTTTATAGCAATCAGCCCCAGCATTTT. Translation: CASSLRGGFYSNQPQHF.

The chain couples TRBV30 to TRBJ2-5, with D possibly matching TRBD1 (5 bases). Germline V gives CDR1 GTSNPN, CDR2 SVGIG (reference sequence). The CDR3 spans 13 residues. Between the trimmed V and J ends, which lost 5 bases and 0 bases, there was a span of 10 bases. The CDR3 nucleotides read TGTGCCTGGGGACGACAGAACCAAGAGACCCAGTACTTC. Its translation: CAWGRQNQETQYF.

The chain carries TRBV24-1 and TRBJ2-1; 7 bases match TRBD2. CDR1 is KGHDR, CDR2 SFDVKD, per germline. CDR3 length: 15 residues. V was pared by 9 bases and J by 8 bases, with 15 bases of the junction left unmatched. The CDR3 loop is CATGAAGGLVHEQFF. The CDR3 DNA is TGTGCCACCGGGGCCGCTGGCGGACTAGTCCATGAGCAGTTCTTC.

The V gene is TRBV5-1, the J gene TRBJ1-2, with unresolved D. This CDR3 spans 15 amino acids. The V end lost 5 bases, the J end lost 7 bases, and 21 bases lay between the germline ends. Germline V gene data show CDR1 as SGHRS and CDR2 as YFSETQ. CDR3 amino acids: CASRGDGLTGAGYTF. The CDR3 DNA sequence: TGCGCCAGCAGGGGAGACGGGCTAACCGGCGCTGGCTACACCTTC.

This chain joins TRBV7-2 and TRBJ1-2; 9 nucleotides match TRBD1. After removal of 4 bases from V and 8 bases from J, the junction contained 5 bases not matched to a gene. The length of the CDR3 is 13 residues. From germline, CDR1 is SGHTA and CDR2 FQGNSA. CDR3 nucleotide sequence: TGTGCCAGCAGCTCGGACAGGGGAGGCGGCTACACCTTC. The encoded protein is CASSSDRGGGYTF.

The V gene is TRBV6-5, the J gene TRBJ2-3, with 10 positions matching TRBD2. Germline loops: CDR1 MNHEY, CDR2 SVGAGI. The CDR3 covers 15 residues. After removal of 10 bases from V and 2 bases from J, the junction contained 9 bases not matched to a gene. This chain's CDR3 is CAIGASGGTTDTQYF. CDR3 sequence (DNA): TGTGCCATTGGGGCTAGCGGGGGAACCACAGATACGCAGTATTTT.

The CDR3 reads CASSRDRGSYNEQFF. In DNA form, the CDR3 reads TGTGCCAGCAGCAGGGACAGGGGGTCCTACAATGAGCAGTTCTTC. The V and J genes are TRBV2 and TRBJ2-1; 11 positions agree with TRBD1. Germline CDR1 is SNHLY and CDR2 is FYNNEI. The CDR3 sequence is 15 residues long. The V gene end was trimmed by 6 bases and the J gene end by 1 base; junction bases not matched to a gene: 2.

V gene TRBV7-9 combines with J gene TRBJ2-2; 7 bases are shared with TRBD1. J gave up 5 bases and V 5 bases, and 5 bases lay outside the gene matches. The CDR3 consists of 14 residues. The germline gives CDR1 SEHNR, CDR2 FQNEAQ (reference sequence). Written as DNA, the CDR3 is TGTGCCAGCAGCCCGGACAGGCCGACCGGGGAGCTGTTTTTT. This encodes CASSPDRPTGELFF. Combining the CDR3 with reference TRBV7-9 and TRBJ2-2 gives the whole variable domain DTGVSQNPRHKITKRGQNVTFRCDPISEHNRLYWYRQTLGQGPEFLTYFQNEAQLEKSRLLSDRFSAERPKGSFSTLEIQRTEQGDSAMYLCASSPDRPTGELFFGEGSRLTVL.

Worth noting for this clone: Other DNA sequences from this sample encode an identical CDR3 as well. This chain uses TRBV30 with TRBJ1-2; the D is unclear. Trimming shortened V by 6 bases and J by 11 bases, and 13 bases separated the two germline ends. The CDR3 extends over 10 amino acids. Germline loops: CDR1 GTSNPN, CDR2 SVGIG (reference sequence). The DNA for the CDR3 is TGTGCCTGCATCCCGGGAGGTTACACCTTC. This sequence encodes CACIPGGYTF.

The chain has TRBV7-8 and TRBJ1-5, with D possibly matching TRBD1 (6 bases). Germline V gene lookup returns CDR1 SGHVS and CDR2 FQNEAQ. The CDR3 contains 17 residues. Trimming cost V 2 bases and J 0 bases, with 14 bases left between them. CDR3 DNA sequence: TGTGCCAGCAGCTTATCCAGGGGCATTGATAGCAATCAGCCCCAGCATTTT. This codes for CASSLSRGIDSNQPQHF.

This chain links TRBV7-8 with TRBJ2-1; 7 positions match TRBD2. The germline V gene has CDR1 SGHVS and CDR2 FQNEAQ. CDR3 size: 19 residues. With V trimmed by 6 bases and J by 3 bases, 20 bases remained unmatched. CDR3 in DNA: TGTGCCAGCAGGCGCCGTAGGGCGGGAGAGTTAGTAGGCTACAATGAGCAGTTCTTC. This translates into CASRRRRAGELVGYNEQFF. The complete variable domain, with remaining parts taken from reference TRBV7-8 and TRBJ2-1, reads GAGVSQSPRYKVAKRGQDVALRCDPISGHVSLFWYQQALGQGPEFLTYFQNEAQLDKSGLPSDRFFAERPEGSVSTLKIQRTQQEDSAVYLCASRRRRAGELVGYNEQFFGPGTRLTVL.

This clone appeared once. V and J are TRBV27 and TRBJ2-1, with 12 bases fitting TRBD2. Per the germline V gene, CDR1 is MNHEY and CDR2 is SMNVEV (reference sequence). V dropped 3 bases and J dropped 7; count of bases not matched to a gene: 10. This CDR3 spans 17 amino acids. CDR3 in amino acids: CASSFSSGRAGKNEQFF. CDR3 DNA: TGTGCCAGCAGTTTCTCTAGCGGGAGGGCCGGTAAGAATGAGCAGTTCTTC.